The 21 T cell receptor beta chains listed next were all sequenced from one sample in a study of memory CD4+ T cells and cytomegalovirus serostatus. The sort gate was single viable CD3+CD4+CD8-CD45RO+ cells for memory CD4+ T cells. Measured with immunoSEQ multiplex PCR; TCRdb has only the in-frame clones, and not every one. The sample includes 40,000 to 55,000 clones, roughly 78% of them seen just once. Source material: memory CD4+ T cells from blood. These TCRs come from an adult in good health and CMV-seronegative.

The chain carries TRBV6-6 and TRBJ1-5; 9 bases line up with TRBD1. Germline CDR1 is MNHNY and CDR2 is SVGAGI (reference sequence). V lost 7 bases, J lost 1 base, and 5 bases stayed unmatched. The CDR3 is 15 residues long. CDR3 sequence: CASTSDRGSNQPQHF. CDR3 coding DNA: TGTGCCAGCACCTCGGACAGGGGAAGCAATCAGCCCCAGCATTTT.

The V call is TRBV6-1, the J call TRBJ2-2; 7 bases map to TRBD2. J was trimmed by 2 bases and V by 6 bases; bases with no gene match: 3. Germline CDR1 and CDR2: MNHNS and SASEGT. CDR3 size: 14 residues. CDR3 nucleotide sequence: TGTGCCAGCAGACTAGCGACAAACACCGGGGAGCTGTTTTTT. Protein sequence: CASRLATNTGELFF.

The chain joins TRBV11-2 to TRBJ2-5; TRBD1 matches 7 bases. J was trimmed by 5 bases and V by 5 bases; bases with no gene match: 11. Germline loops: CDR1 SGHAT, CDR2 FQNNGV. The CDR3 is 15 residues long. The CDR3 DNA follows: TGTGCCAGCAGCCACACGACAGGGAACGTTGAGACCCAGTACTTC. Translating gives CASSHTTGNVETQYF.

The rearrangement joins TRBV7-2 to TRBJ2-7, with 9 bases matching TRBD2. The CDR3 contains 15 residues. Trimming removed 4 bases from V and 0 bases from J; junction bases left unmatched: 4. Looked up from germline, CDR1 is SGHTA and CDR2 is FQGNSA. DNA of the CDR3: TGTGCCAGCAGCTGGGGACTAGCCTCCTCCTACGAGCAGTACTTC. This codes for CASSWGLASSYEQYF.

The rearrangement joins TRBV27 to TRBJ2-3, with 7 bases identical to TRBD2. The CDR3 loop spans 16 amino acids. Losses at the gene ends were 3 bases for V and 4 bases for J; bases not matched to a gene: 10. Germline V gene data show CDR1 as MNHEY and CDR2 as SMNVEV (reference sequence). CDR3 residues: CASSLSYRGRADTQYF. The CDR3 coding sequence is TGTGCCAGCAGTTTGAGTTATCGGGGGAGGGCAGATACGCAGTATTTT.

V is TRBV2 and J is TRBJ2-7; D unresolved. Trimming cost V 1 base and J 1 base, with 11 bases left between them. The CDR3 has 15 residues. Germline V CDR1 and CDR2: SNHLY, FYNNEI. CDR3 in DNA: TGTGCCAGCAGTGAAGTCTACCCTACTTCCTACGAGCAGTACTTC. Its translation is CASSEVYPTSYEQYF.

This clone was seen a few times. The rearrangement joins TRBV29-1 to TRBJ2-1, with 15 bases identical to TRBD2. Germline V CDR1 and CDR2: SQVTM, ANQGSEA. This CDR3 spans 15 amino acids. V was pared by 7 bases and J by 9 bases, with 10 bases of the junction left unmatched. CDR3 DNA: TGCAGCGCCAGCATTCCGGGACTAGCGGGGGGTGAGCAGTTCTTC. This gives the protein CSASIPGLAGGEQFF.

The rearrangement joins TRBV11-2 to TRBJ2-7; 7 bases fit TRBD1. This CDR3 is 14 amino acids long. Looked up from germline, CDR1 is SGHAT and CDR2 is FQNNGV. Trimming took 3 bases from V and 3 from J; bases not matched to a gene: 5. CDR3 residues: CASSFEGAVYEQYF. In DNA, the CDR3 is TGTGCCAGCAGCTTTGAGGGGGCGGTCTACGAGCAGTACTTC.

The chain couples TRBV28 to TRBJ2-4, with TRBD2 matching 12 bases. Losses at the gene ends were 3 bases for V and 1 base for J; bases not matched to a gene: 4. The CDR3 extends over 17 amino acids. Germline CDR1 MDHEN, CDR2 SYDVKM. DNA of the CDR3: TGTGCCAGCAGTTTGGGTGGACTAGCGGGGGCCAAAAACATTCAGTACTTC. Encoded protein: CASSLGGLAGAKNIQYF.

This clone was picked up one time. CDR3 nucleotides: TGTGCCAGCAGCTTAGAACGGACTAGCGGGAGTAATGAGCAGTTCTTC. As protein: CASSLERTSGSNEQFF. V usage is TRBV7-6 and J usage is TRBJ2-1, with 13 bases identical to TRBD2. The junction had 4 bases not matched to a gene; V was cut back by 1 base and J by 7 bases. Looked up from germline, CDR1 is SGHVS and CDR2 is FNYEAQ. This CDR3 contains 16 residues.

V usage is TRBV4-2 and J usage is TRBJ2-5; 14 bases align to TRBD2. Germline loops: CDR1 LGHNA, CDR2 YNFKEQ. CDR3 length: 18 residues. V dropped 4 bases and J dropped 5; count of bases not matched to a gene: 12. In DNA form, the CDR3 reads TGTGCCAGCAGCCGGGAAGGACTAGCGGGAGGAAAAGTGGAGACCCAGTACTTC. This gives the protein CASSREGLAGGKVETQYF.

The chain recombines TRBV10-2 with TRBJ2-6, with TRBD2 as a possible D gene (6 bases). V lost 3 bases and J 3 bases, leaving 6 bases between the germline ends. Germline lookup yields CDR1 WSHSY and CDR2 SAAADI. The CDR3 sequence is 14 residues long. The CDR3 coding sequence is TGCGCCAGCAGTGAAGCGGGTGGGGCCAACGTCCTGACTTTC. This gives the protein CASSEAGGANVLTF.

V and J are TRBV5-6 and TRBJ2-3; TRBD2 matches 8 bases. V dropped 1 base and J dropped 2; count of bases not matched to a gene: 3. Germline lookup yields CDR1 SGHDT and CDR2 YYEEEE. The CDR3 spans 15 residues. CDR3 nucleotide sequence: TGTGCCAGCAGCTTGCCGGGAGGGCCCACAGATACGCAGTATTTT. This sequence encodes CASSLPGGPTDTQYF.

The gene calls are TRBV5-1 and TRBJ2-2; D unresolved. Trimming removed 4 bases at V and 4 bases at J, with 2 bases between. This CDR3 is 11 amino acids long. Germline V gives CDR1 SGHRS, CDR2 YFSETQ. CDR3 sequence: CASSTTGELFF. CDR3 DNA: TGCGCCAGCAGCACCACCGGGGAGCTGTTTTTT.

This clone occurred once. The chain couples TRBV6-1 to TRBJ2-2; the D is unclear. The V and J ends lost 4 bases and 2 bases respectively, with 11 bases between them. CDR1 and CDR2 (germline): MNHNS, SASEGT. This CDR3 region has 15 residues. CDR3 nucleotide sequence: TGTGCCAGCAGTGGTCGTCCTGGAAACACCGGGGAGCTGTTTTTT. Amino acids: CASSGRPGNTGELFF.

CDR3 sequence reads: CASSERGQGVSGNTIYF. CDR3 DNA sequence: TGTGCCAGCAGTGAAAGAGGTCAGGGGGTTTCGGGAAACACCATATATTTT. V usage is TRBV6-1 and J usage is TRBJ1-3, with TRBD1 matching over 7 bases. CDR1 and CDR2 (germline): MNHNS, SASEGT. The CDR3 consists of 17 residues. J gave up 4 bases and V 2 bases, and 11 bases lay outside the gene matches.

The chain carries TRBV27 and TRBJ1-2; D perhaps matches TRBD1 (5 bases). The CDR3 has 14 amino acids. The germline gives CDR1 MNHEY, CDR2 SMNVEV (reference sequence). V lost 6 bases, J lost 2 bases, and 13 bases lay in between. CDR3 DNA sequence: TGTGCCAGCAGCCGGGACGGATACAACTATGGCTACACCTTC. Amino acid sequence: CASSRDGYNYGYTF.

This chain joins TRBV27 and TRBJ2-3; no reliable D call. The V gene lost 6 bases and the J gene lost 10 bases, with 17 bases spanning the gap. Germline V gene lookup returns CDR1 MNHEY and CDR2 SMNVEV (reference sequence). The CDR3 is made up of 13 amino acids. CDR3 in DNA: TGTGCCAGCAGCTTTCTTTTAGGTTCTCCGCAGTATTTT. It translates to CASSFLLGSPQYF.

The J gene is TRBJ1-2, the V gene TRBV6-1; D not resolved. Germline lookup yields CDR1 MNHNS and CDR2 SASEGT. V lost 7 bases, J lost 3 bases, and 6 bases lay in between. CDR3 length: 11 residues. The CDR3: CASNQDYGYTF. CDR3 DNA sequence: TGTGCCAGCAACCAAGACTATGGCTACACCTTC.

This clone has just a few counts. V gene TRBV18 combines with J gene TRBJ2-2; 7 bases map to TRBD2. The CDR3 length is 15 residues. With V trimmed by 4 bases and J by 2 bases, 4 bases remained unmatched. The germline gives CDR1 KGHSH, CDR2 LQKENI. CDR3 bases: TGTGCCAGCTCACAGGCTAGCGGAAACACCGGGGAGCTGTTTTTT. Translation: CASSQASGNTGELFF.

The gene calls are TRBV19 and TRBJ2-7, with D tentatively TRBD1 or TRBD2 (6 bases each). This CDR3 spans 16 amino acids. Looked up from germline, CDR1 is LNHDA and CDR2 is SQIVND (reference sequence). The V gene lost 6 bases and the J gene lost 1 base, with 19 bases spanning the gap. The CDR3 protein is CASRNRGTSVSYEQYF. The DNA of the CDR3 is TGTGCCAGTAGGAACCGGGGGACATCGGTATCCTACGAGCAGTACTTC. Looking up the rest from reference TRBV19 and TRBJ2-7 gives the full variable domain: DGGITQSPKYLFRKEGQNVTLSCEQNLNHDAMYWYRQDPGQGLRLIYYSQIVNDFQKGDIAEGYSVSREKKESFPLTVTSAQKNPTAFYLCASRNRGTSVSYEQYFGPGTRLTVT.